This TCR beta chain is from a study of human T cells and chemical hapten exposure. The wider study: Patch tests of 0.01% DPC on the upper back were read at 6 days.

V shed 5 bases and J 9 bases; nucleotides not matched to a gene: 6. Germline V lookup: CDR1 PRHDT, CDR2 FYEKMQ (reference sequence). The CDR3 runs to 13 residues. The library gave individual cDNA molecules unique molecular identifiers. TCRdb passed the RACE reads through MiXCR, listing each CDR3 protein once. In the table there are approximately 340,000 distinct CDR3 sequences, under 8% of which are singletons. Time point meaning: patch test 1, 2 weeks after DPC sensitization. Treatment: therapeutic diphenylcyclopropenone sensitization with weekly scalp DPC. Venepuncture was done earlier than the placement of each patch test. Alopecia patients between 18 and 70 years old and suitable for DPC were used as donors.

The sequenced sample was whole blood, obtained in connection with sensitization to the hapten diphenylcyclopropenone (DPC). The V and J genes are TRBV13 and TRBJ2-7, with 11 nucleotides matching TRBD2. This sequence originates from a woman aged 18-30 years with alopecia areata. Some clones in this sample may be carry-over from other donors' samples. The CDR3 DNA reads TGTGCCAGCAGCGCCGGGACTAGCGGCTTGCAGTACTTC. Translation gives CASSAGTSGLQYF.